The 5 T cell receptor beta chains given below trace back to one sample, sequenced in a study of CD8 T cell repertoires and HIV-1 epitope variants (dated by TCRdb to 2018 to 2020). Preparation of the library involved the immunoSEQ multiplex PCR assay. TCRdb re-hosts the immuneACCESS table, in-frame sequences only. Its copies lack some clones; in the studies checked, an unresolved V gene accounts for under half of them, and the cause for the rest is not known. A total of approximately 90,000 clones appear in this sample, roughly 81% of them only once. The ten biggest clones cover around a quarter of the sample. Sequenced sample: uncultured baseline CD8+ T cells from peripheral blood mononuclear cells (PBMCs). All receptors come from a male donor with HIV.

J is TRBJ2-7 and V is TRBV7-2, with D unresolved. Deletions cut 5 bases from V and 5 bases from J, with 13 bases between. Germline CDR1 and CDR2: SGHTA and FQGNSA. This CDR3 is 13 amino acids long. The CDR3 DNA sequence: TGTGCCAGCAGCCCCATGTCTGTCCACGAGCAGTACTTC. The encoded protein is CASSPMSVHEQYF.

V usage is TRBV5-1 and J usage is TRBJ2-3, with 8 nucleotides matching TRBD2. CDR1 and CDR2 (germline): SGHRS, YFSETQ. After removal of 2 bases from V and 2 bases from J, the junction contained 10 bases not matched to a gene. There are 17 residues in the CDR3. The CDR3 spells CASSLTGASGSTDTQYF. The CDR3 coding sequence is TGCGCCAGCAGCTTAACTGGCGCTAGCGGGTCCACAGATACGCAGTATTTT.

The sample holds one count of this clone. This chain connects TRBV5-1 to TRBJ1-1, with 9 bases aligning to TRBD1. In germline, CDR1 is SGHRS, CDR2 YFSETQ. After removal of 2 bases from V and 11 bases from J, the junction contained 7 bases not matched to a gene. CDR3 length equals 13 residues. In DNA form, the CDR3 reads TGCGCCAGCAGCTTTGATAGGGGGACAGGGGCTTTCTTT. Translated: CASSFDRGTGAFF.

This rearrangement joins TRBV9 to TRBJ2-3, with 9 nucleotides matching TRBD2. The trim removed 2 bases at V and 6 bases at J, leaving 7 bases unmatched. CDR1 SGDLS and CDR2 YYNGEE come from the germline V gene. The CDR3 consists of 15 residues. The CDR3 bases are TGTGCCAGCAGCGTTAGACTAGCGGCAGCCGATACGCAGTATTTT. This encodes CASSVRLAAADTQYF.

The chain is built from TRBV2 and TRBJ2-7, with D perhaps TRBD1 (6 bases). With 5 bases removed from V and 6 bases from J, the gap between germline ends came to 14 bases. This CDR3 is built from 13 residues. CDR1 is SNHLY, CDR2 FYNNEI, per germline. The CDR3 bases are TGTGCCAGCAGTAAGGACAGCTTCAGCGAGCAGTACTTC. Translation gives CASSKDSFSEQYF.